Listed here are 15 T cell receptor beta chains from one sample, sequenced in a study of blood T cells in healthy people across ages. A sample-barcoded 5' primer and a J-beta primer mix were used in a second PCR of about 7 to 12 cycles. TCRdb reanalysed the 5' RACE reads using MiXCR and keeps one entry per CDR3 protein. In the table there are about 780,000 distinct CDR3 sequences, under 30% of which are singletons. These sequences were also reported in another study, on T cells of mothers and their children.

The sample taken for sequencing was blood. The receptors come from a boy aged 5-17 years in good health.

V is TRBV30 and J is TRBJ2-5; 8 positions agree with TRBD2. This CDR3 region has 15 residues. Unmatched junction bases numbered 8, after V lost 0 bases and J lost 5 bases. Germline CDR1 GTSNPN, CDR2 SVGIG (reference sequence). The CDR3 spells CAWSVLRGGWETQYF. CDR3 bases: TGTGCCTGGAGTGTACTACGGGGGGGCTGGGAGACCCAGTACTTC.

The chain is built from TRBV5-1 and TRBJ2-1; 10 nucleotides align to TRBD2. Germline V gene sequence: CDR1 SGHRS, CDR2 YFSETQ. The trim removed 4 bases at V and 4 bases at J, leaving 8 bases unmatched. The CDR3 covers 16 residues. In DNA form, the CDR3 reads TGCGCCAGCAGCATCGGGACTAGCGAATCATACAATGAGCAGTTCTTC. Amino acid sequence: CASSIGTSESYNEQFF.

This chain joins TRBV12-3 or TRBV12-4 and TRBJ1-5; tentatively, D is TRBD1 (5 bases). CDR3 length: 15 amino acids. Trimming took off 0 bases at V and 7 bases at J, with 13 bases between the two ends. This chain's CDR3 is CASSLAQRTPQPQHF. CDR3 bases: TGTGCCAGCAGTTTAGCGCAGCGGACACCGCAGCCCCAGCATTTT.

J is TRBJ2-3 and V is TRBV18; D is unclear. Germline V CDR1 and CDR2: KGHSH, LQKENI. There are 13 residues in the CDR3. V was trimmed by 2 bases and J by 3 bases, leaving 6 bases between them. As DNA, the CDR3 is TGTGCCAGCTCACCATACCGGACAGATACGCAGTATTTT. Translating it yields CASSPYRTDTQYF.

The V gene is TRBV30, the J gene TRBJ2-1; 8 nucleotides line up with TRBD1. The V gene end was trimmed by 5 bases and the J gene end by 7 bases; junction bases not matched to a gene: 16. Germline V gene lookup returns CDR1 GTSNPN and CDR2 SVGIG (reference sequence). The CDR3 spans 16 residues. CDR3 in amino acids: CAWSGGDGTGRNEQFF. The CDR3 nucleotides read TGTGCCTGGTCAGGAGGGGATGGGACAGGCCGTAATGAGCAGTTCTTC.

The chain couples TRBV27 to TRBJ1-2; TRBD1 agrees at 7 bases. Germline trimming cut 1 base from V and 2 bases from J; bases unmatched to any gene: 4. This CDR3 is built from 15 residues. Germline V CDR1 and CDR2: MNHEY, SMNVEV (reference sequence). The DNA for the CDR3 is TGTGCCAGCAGTTTATTTCCAGGGGGAAACTATGGCTACACCTTC. It is translated as CASSLFPGGNYGYTF.

The chain uses TRBV20-1 and TRBJ2-3; 10 bases are a match to TRBD1. The germline V gene encodes CDR1 DFQATT and CDR2 SNEGSKA (reference sequence). The length of the CDR3 is 12 residues. The CDR3 nucleotides are TGCAGCGTCCCGGGACAGGGGAATACGCAGTATTTT. As protein: CSVPGQGNTQYF.

This chain joins TRBV6-5 and TRBJ2-5; 8 bases agree with TRBD2. The assigned J gene may be wrong: the sequence end matches TRBJ2-1 better. The CDR3 length is 16 residues. Germline lookup yields CDR1 MNHEY and CDR2 SVGAGI. The CDR3 nucleotides read TGTGCCAGCAGTCCCCAACGCGGGGGGTTTAACAATGAGCAGTTCTTC. It encodes CASSPQRGGFNNEQFF.

This clonotype has only a few counts. An end of the junction does not agree with germline; a read error may underlie this. The chain employs TRBV4-1 and TRBJ1-4; D gene unclear. The germline V gene has CDR1 MGHRA and CDR2 YSYEKL. This CDR3 spans 17 amino acids. The CDR3 nucleotides are TGCGCCGGCAGCCAAGATGGGTTAGGGTTGCGGCCTGAAAAACTGTTTTTT. Translated, it gives CAGSQDGLGLRPEKLFF.

The sample holds a few counts of this clonotype. J is TRBJ1-4 and V is TRBV2, with D maybe TRBD1 (5 bases). This CDR3 has 12 residues. Germline V gene data show CDR1 as SNHLY and CDR2 as FYNNEI. Trimming stripped 3 bases from V and 14 bases from J, with 13 bases between. CDR3 sequence: CASSEGVDRLFF. CDR3 in DNA: TGTGCCAGCAGTGAGGGGGTGGATCGGCTGTTTTTT.

With regard to this clonotype: Without the conserved terminal phenylalanine or tryptophan, this CDR3 likely stems from a read error. The chain recombines TRBV4-2 with TRBJ1-2; tentative D call: TRBD1 (5 bases). Germline-derived CDR1 and CDR2 are LGHNA and YNFKEQ. V gave up 3 bases and J gave up 4 bases, with 12 bases separating them. The CDR3 extends over 14 amino acids. CDR3 nucleotides: TGTGCCAGCAGCCAGGGACTTTCCCCCTATGGCTACACCCTC. Protein: CASSQGLSPYGYTL.

The chain has TRBV25-1 and TRBJ2-6; unclear D gene. Germline CDR1 is MGHDK and CDR2 is SYGVNS. The CDR3 has 16 residues. The ends were cut back, 4 bases at V and 3 bases at J, with 13 bases in the middle. The CDR3 region has the DNA TGTGCCAGCAGTGGATACGGGTCCGGTGGGGCCAACGTCCTGACTTTC. The encoded protein is CASSGYGSGGANVLTF.

This clonotype occurred a few times. The rearrangement links TRBV29-1 to TRBJ2-5; D may be TRBD1 (6 bases). The closer fit of TRBJ2-7 to the DNA end suggests the J call may be wrong. This CDR3 region has 14 residues. CDR1 and CDR2 from the germline V gene are SQVTM and ANQGSEA. CDR3 in amino acids: CSALVQDSSYEQYF. The CDR3 bases are TGCAGCGCTCTGGTCCAGGACAGCTCCTACGAGCAGTACTTC.

In its sample, this clonotype was seen a few times. The rearrangement joins TRBV6-6 to TRBJ2-7; no firm D call. Germline CDR1 and CDR2: MNHNY and SVGAGI (reference sequence). Trimming removed 0 bases at V and 0 bases at J, with 15 bases between. CDR3 length equals 17 residues. The CDR3 protein is CASSYSALKSSSYEQYF. CDR3 bases: TGTGCCAGCAGTTACTCGGCCCTTAAATCAAGCTCCTACGAGCAGTACTTC.

This clonotype came up a few times. The rearrangement uses TRBV29-1 and TRBJ1-2, with D hard to call. Germline CDR1 and CDR2: SQVTM and ANQGSEA. V was clipped by 4 bases and J by 1 base, with 7 bases between them. This CDR3 comprises 12 residues. The CDR3 is CSVVGDNYGYTF. DNA for the CDR3: TGCAGCGTTGTGGGTGATAACTATGGCTACACCTTC.